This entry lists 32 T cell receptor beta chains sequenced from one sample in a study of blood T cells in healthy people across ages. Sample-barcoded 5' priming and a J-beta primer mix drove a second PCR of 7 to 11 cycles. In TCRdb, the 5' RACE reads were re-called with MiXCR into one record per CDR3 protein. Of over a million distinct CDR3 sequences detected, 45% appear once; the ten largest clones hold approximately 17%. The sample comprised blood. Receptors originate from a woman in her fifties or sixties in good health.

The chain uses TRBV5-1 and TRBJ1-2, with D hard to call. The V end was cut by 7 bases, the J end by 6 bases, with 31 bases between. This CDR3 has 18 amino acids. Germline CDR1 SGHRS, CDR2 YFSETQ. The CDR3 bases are TGCGCCAGCGCCCAAGTAGGGTCCAACCGCCCCCTCGACCATGGCTACACCTTC. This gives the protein CASAQVGSNRPLDHGYTF.

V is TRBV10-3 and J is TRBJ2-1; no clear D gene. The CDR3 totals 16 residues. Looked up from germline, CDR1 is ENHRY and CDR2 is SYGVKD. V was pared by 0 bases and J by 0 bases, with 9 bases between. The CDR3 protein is CAISESHPSSYNEQFF. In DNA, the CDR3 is TGTGCCATCAGTGAGTCGCATCCTAGCTCCTACAATGAGCAGTTCTTC.

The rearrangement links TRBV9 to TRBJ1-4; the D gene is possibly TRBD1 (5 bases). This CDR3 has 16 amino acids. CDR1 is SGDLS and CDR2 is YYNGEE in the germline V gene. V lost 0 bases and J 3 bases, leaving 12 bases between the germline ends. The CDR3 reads CASSVGGRSPNEKLFF. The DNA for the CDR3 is TGTGCCAGCAGCGTAGGGGGCCGATCTCCTAATGAAAAACTGTTTTTT.

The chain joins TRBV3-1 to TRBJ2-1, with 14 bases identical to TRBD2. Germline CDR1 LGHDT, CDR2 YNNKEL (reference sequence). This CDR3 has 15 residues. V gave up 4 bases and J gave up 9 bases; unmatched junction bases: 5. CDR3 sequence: CASSPGLAGAVEQFF. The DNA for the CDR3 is TGTGCCAGCAGCCCGGGACTAGCGGGAGCGGTTGAGCAGTTCTTC.

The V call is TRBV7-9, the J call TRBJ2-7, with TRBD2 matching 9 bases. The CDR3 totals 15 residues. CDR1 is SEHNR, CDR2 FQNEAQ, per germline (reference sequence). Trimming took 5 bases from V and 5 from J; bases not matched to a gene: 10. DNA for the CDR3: TGTGCCAGCAGCCCGCCTAGCGGGGACGCCCACGAGCAGTACTTC. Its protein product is CASSPPSGDAHEQYF.

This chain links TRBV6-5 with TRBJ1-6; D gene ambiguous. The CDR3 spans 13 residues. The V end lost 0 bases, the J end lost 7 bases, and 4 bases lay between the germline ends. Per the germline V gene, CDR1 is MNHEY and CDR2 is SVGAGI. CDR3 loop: CASSYSQNSPLHF. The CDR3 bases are TGTGCCAGCAGTTACTCTCAGAATTCACCCCTCCACTTT.

The CDR3 spells CASSVGGTRSNEQFF. CDR3 in DNA: TGTGCCAGCAGCGTAGGGGGGACTAGGAGCAATGAGCAGTTCTTC. V usage is TRBV9 and J usage is TRBJ2-1; 8 bases align to TRBD2. CDR3 length: 15 residues. The V segment lost 0 bases and the J segment 6 bases; nucleotides outside the gene matches: 5. Germline values: CDR1 SGDLS, CDR2 YYNGEE. The variable domain in full, completed from reference TRBV9 and TRBJ2-1, reads DSGVTQTPKHLITATGQRVTLRCSPRSGDLSVYWYQQSLDQGLQFLIQYYNGEERAKGNILERFSAQQFPDLHSELNLSSLELGDSALYFCASSVGGTRSNEQFFGPGTRLTVL.

This CDR3 reads CASSVGSSGRGEQYF. The CDR3 nucleotides are TGTGCCAGCAGCGTAGGATCTAGCGGGAGGGGGGAGCAGTACTTC. The chain uses TRBV9 and TRBJ2-4; 12 nucleotides align to TRBD2. Germline V gene lookup returns CDR1 SGDLS and CDR2 YYNGEE. After removal of 0 bases from V and 13 bases from J, the junction contained 8 bases not matched to a gene. This CDR3 comprises 15 residues. The variable domain in full, with the rest retrieved from reference TRBV9 and TRBJ2-4, is DSGVTQTPKHLITATGQRVTLRCSPRSGDLSVYWYQQSLDQGLQFLIQYYNGEERAKGNILERFSAQQFPDLHSELNLSSLELGDSALYFCASSVGSSGRGEQYFGAGTRLSVL.

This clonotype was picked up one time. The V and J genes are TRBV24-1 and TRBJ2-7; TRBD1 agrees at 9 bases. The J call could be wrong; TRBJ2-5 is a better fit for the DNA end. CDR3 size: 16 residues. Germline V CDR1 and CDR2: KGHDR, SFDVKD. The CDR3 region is CATSEPGQGSVETQYF. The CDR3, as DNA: TGTGCCACCAGTGAGCCGGGACAGGGTTCGGTGGAGACCCAGTACTTC.

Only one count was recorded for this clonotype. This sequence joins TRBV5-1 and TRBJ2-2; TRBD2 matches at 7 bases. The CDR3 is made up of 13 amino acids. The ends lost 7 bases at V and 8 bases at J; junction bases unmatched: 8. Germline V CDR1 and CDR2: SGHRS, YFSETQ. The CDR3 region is CASARGGQGELFF. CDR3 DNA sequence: TGCGCCAGCGCGCGCGGGGGTCAGGGGGAGCTGTTTTTT.

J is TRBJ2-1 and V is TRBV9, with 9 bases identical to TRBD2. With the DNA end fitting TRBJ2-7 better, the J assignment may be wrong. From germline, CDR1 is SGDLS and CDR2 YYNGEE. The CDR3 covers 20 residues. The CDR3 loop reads CASSDPLAGDLPKPYNEQYF. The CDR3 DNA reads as TGTGCCAGCAGCGATCCGTTAGCGGGAGATCTTCCTAAGCCCTACAATGAGCAGTACTTC.

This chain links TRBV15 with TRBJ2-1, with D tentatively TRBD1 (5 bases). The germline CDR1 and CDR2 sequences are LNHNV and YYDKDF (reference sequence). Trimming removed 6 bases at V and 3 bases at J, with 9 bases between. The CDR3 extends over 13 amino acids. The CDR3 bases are TGTGCCACCAGAAGGGGCTTCTACAATGAGCAGTTCTTC. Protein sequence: CATRRGFYNEQFF. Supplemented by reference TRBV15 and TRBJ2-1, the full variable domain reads DAMVIQNPRYQVTQFGKPVTLSCSQTLNHNVMYWYQQKSSQAPKLLFHYYDKDFNNEADTPDNFQSRRPNTSFCFLDIRSPGLGDTAMYLCATRRGFYNEQFFGPGTRLTVL.

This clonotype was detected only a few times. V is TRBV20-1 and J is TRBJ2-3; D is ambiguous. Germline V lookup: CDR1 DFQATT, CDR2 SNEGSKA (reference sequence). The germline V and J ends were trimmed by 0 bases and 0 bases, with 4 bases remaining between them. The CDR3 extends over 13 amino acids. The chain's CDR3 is CSARETSTDTQYF. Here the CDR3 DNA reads TGCAGTGCTAGAGAGACTAGCACAGATACGCAGTATTTT.

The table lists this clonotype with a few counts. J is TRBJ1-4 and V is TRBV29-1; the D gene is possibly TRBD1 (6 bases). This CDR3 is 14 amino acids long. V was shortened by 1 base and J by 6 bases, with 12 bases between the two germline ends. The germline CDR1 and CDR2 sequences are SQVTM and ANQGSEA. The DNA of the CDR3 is TGCAGCGTTGAAGTAGGGGGGAGCGATGAAAAACTGTTTTTT. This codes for CSVEVGGSDEKLFF.

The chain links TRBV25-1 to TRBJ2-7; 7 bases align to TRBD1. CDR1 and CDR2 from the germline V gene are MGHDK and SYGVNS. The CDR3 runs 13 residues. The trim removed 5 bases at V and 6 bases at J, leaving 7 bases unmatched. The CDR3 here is CASSLGTATEQYF. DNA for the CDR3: TGTGCCAGCAGTTTGGGGACAGCTACCGAGCAGTACTTC.

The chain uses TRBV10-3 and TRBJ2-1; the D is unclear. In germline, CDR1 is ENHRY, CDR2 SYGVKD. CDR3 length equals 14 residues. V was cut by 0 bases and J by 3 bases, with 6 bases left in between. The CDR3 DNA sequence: TGTGCCATCAGTGAGTCGGTACTCTACAATGAGCAGTTCTTC. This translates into CAISESVLYNEQFF.

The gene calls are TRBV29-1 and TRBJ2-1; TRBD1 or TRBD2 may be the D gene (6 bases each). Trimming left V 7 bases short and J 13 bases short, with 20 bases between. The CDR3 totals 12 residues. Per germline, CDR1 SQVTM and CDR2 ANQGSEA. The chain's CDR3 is CSADRPGETQFF. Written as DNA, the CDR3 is TGCAGCGCCGACAGGCCGGGAGAGACCCAGTTCTTC.

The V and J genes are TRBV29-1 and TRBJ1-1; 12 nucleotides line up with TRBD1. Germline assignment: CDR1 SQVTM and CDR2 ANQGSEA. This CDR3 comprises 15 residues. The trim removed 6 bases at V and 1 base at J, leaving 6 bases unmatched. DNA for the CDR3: TGCAGCGTCCGGGACAGGGGGCTGGGGAACACTGAAGCTTTCTTT. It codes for CSVRDRGLGNTEAFF.

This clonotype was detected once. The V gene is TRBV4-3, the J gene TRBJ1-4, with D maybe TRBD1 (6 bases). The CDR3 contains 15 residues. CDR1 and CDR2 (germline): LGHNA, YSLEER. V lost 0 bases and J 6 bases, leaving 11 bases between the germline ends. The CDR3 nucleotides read TGCGCCAGCAGCCAAGACATCAGGGGTTATGAAAAACTGTTTTTT. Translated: CASSQDIRGYEKLFF.

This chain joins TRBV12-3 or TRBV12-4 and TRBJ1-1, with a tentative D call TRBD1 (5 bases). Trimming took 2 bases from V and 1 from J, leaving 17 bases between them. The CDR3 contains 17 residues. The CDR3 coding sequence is TGTGCCAGCAGTTTACCCCACACAGGTACGGAGAACACTGAAGCTTTCTTT. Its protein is CASSLPHTGTENTEAFF.

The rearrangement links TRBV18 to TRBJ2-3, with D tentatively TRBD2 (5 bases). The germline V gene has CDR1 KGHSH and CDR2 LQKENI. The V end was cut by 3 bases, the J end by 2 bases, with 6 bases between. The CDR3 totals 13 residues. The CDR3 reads CASSPGDTDTQYF. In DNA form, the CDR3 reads TGTGCCAGCTCACCCGGGGACACAGATACGCAGTATTTT.

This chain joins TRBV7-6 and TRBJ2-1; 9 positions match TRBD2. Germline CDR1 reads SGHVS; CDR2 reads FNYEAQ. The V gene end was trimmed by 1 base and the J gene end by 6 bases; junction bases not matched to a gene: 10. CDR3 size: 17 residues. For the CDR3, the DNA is TGTGCCAGCAGCTTAGGCGGGCTAGCGGGAATATCCAATGAGCAGTTCTTC. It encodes CASSLGGLAGISNEQFF.

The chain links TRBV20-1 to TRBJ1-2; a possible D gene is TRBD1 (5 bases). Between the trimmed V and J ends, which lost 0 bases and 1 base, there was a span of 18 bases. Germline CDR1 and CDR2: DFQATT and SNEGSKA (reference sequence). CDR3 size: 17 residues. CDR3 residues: CSARDAGPASLNYGYTF. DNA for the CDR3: TGCAGTGCTAGAGATGCGGGACCCGCTTCCCTTAACTATGGCTACACCTTC.

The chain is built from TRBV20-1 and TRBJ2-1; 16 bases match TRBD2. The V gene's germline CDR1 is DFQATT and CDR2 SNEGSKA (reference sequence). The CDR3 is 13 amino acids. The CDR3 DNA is TGCACGGGACTAGCGGGAGGGCGGAGTGAGCAGTTCTTC. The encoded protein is CTGLAGGRSEQFF.

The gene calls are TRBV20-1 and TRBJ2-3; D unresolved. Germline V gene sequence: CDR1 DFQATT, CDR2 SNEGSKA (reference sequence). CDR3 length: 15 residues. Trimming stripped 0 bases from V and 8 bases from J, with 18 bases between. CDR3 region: CSARDHAGRVGTQYF. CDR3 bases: TGCAGTGCTAGAGATCACGCAGGACGAGTTGGTACGCAGTATTTT.

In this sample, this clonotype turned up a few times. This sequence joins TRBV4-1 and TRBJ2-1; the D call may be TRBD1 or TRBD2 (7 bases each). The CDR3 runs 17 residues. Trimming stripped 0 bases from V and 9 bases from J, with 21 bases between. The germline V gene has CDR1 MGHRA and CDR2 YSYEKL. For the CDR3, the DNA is TGCGCCAGCAGCCAAGAACCACCGGGACAGCCGGGGGGTGAGCAGTTCTTC. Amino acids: CASSQEPPGQPGGEQFF.

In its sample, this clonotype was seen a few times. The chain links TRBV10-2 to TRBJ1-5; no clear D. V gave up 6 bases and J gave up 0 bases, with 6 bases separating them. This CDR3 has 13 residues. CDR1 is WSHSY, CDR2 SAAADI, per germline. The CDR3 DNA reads TGCGCCAGCAGGTTCAGTAGCAATCAGCCCCAGCATTTT. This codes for CASRFSSNQPQHF.

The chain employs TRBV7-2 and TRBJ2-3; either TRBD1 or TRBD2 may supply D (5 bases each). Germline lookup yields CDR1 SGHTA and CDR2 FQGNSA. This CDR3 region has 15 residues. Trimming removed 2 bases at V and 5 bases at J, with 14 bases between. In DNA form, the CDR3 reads TGTGCCAGCAGCTTAATTGGGGGAAGCGGAGATACGCAGTATTTT. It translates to CASSLIGGSGDTQYF.

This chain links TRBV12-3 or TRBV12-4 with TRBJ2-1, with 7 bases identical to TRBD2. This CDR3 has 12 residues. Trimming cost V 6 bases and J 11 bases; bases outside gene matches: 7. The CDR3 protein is CASSEGRDKQFF. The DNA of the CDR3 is TGTGCCAGCAGCGAGGGGAGGGATAAGCAGTTCTTC.

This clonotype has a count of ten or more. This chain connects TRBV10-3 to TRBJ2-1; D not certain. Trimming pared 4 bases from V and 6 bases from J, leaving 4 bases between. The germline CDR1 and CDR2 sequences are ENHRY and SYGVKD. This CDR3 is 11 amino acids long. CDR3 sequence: CAISVGNEQFF. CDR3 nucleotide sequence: TGTGCCATCAGTGTTGGCAATGAGCAGTTCTTC.

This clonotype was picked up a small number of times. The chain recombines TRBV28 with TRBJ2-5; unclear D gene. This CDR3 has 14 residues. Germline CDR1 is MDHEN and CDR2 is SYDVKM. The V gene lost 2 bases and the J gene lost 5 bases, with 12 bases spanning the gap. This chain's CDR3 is CASSLTRKRETQYF. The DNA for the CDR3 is TGTGCCAGCAGTTTAACCCGGAAAAGGGAGACCCAGTACTTC.

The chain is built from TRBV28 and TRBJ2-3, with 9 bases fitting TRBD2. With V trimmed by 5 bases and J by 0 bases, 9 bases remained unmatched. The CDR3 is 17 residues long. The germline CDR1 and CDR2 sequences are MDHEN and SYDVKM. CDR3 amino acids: CASSEDPSGTSTDTQYF. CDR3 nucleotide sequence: TGTGCCAGCAGTGAGGACCCTAGCGGGACTAGCACAGATACGCAGTATTTT.